This T cell receptor beta chain originates from a study of blood T cells in healthy people across ages. Notes on the study in general: Expanded clonotype shifts may have been confounded, as the donors had an unknown CMV status.

CDR1 is DFQATT and CDR2 is SNEGSKA in the germline V gene (reference sequence). The ends were cut back, 2 bases at V and 5 bases at J, with 4 bases in the middle. The CDR3 is made up of 11 amino acids. Next came a second PCR, run for about 6 to 12 cycles, which used a sample-barcoded 5' primer along with a J-beta primer mix. Each CDR3 protein is one row after TCRdb ran MiXCR on the 5' RACE reads. The sample includes 890,000 or so distinct CDR3 sequences, about 62% of them seen just once. A word on this clonotype: The antigen remains undetermined.

The TCR sequence derives from a man in his thirties or forties in good health. This sequence joins TRBV20-1 and TRBJ2-1; no clear D. Sequencing was carried out using blood. The CDR3 DNA reads TGCAGTGCTAGAAGGGACAATGAGCAGTTCTTC. Amino acid sequence: CSARRDNEQFF.